These 21 T cell receptor beta chains share one sample of origin, sequenced in a study of read filtering for tumor transcriptome and immune sequencing. This library used around 0.4 ug RNA and molecular barcoded adaptors spanning alpha/delta and beta/gamma chains. TCRdb reprocessed the reads with MiXCR, giving one entry per CDR3 protein. The table records 120,000 or so distinct CDR3 sequences, around 13% of them present only once. The sample comprised a population of CD138-negative cells sorted from bone marrow. Every receptor here comes from a donor at least 40 years old with multiple myeloma.

This clonotype was seen ten or more times. The chain couples TRBV19 to TRBJ2-1; no reliable D call. Trimming pared 5 bases from V and 0 bases from J, leaving 8 bases between. The CDR3 contains 14 residues. CDR1 LNHDA and CDR2 SQIVND come from the germline V gene (reference sequence). CDR3 sequence (DNA): TGTGCCAGTAGTGGACCCAGCTCCTACAATGAGCAGTTCTTC. As protein: CASSGPSSYNEQFF.

In this sample, this clonotype turned up many times. The rearrangement joins TRBV24-1 to TRBJ2-2; either TRBD1 or TRBD2 may supply D (6 bases each). Trimming left V 4 bases short and J 2 bases short, with 13 bases between. The CDR3 runs 16 residues. The germline V gene has CDR1 KGHDR and CDR2 SFDVKD. The CDR3 here is CATSDPGALNTGELFF. DNA for the CDR3: TGTGCCACCAGTGACCCGGGGGCACTTAACACCGGGGAGCTGTTTTTT.

The chain carries TRBV12-3 or TRBV12-4 and TRBJ2-2; D assignment may be TRBD1 or TRBD2 (5 bases each). The germline V and J ends were trimmed by 7 bases and 0 bases, with 12 bases remaining between them. The CDR3 is 15 amino acids. The CDR3 loop reads CASTRDLANTGELFF. In DNA form, the CDR3 reads TGTGCCAGCACCCGGGACCTAGCGAACACCGGGGAGCTGTTTTTT.

This clonotype was detected many times. The gene calls are TRBV4-1 and TRBJ1-1; 9 bases match TRBD1. V was pared by 1 base and J by 4 bases, with 1 base of the junction left unmatched. The CDR3 extends over 14 amino acids. Germline CDR1 reads MGHRA; CDR2 reads YSYEKL. The CDR3 reads CASSQGQGGTEAFF. Written as DNA, the CDR3 is TGCGCCAGCAGCCAAGGACAGGGGGGCACTGAAGCTTTCTTT.

There are many counts of this clonotype. V usage is TRBV20-1 and J usage is TRBJ1-1; 12 positions match TRBD1. CDR1 and CDR2 from the germline V gene are DFQATT and SNEGSKA (reference sequence). There are 16 residues in the CDR3. The junction had 8 bases not matched to a gene; V was cut back by 1 base and J by 5 bases. The CDR3 nucleotides read TGCAGTGCTAGAGCCCGGGACAGGGGGCGAAAAACTGAAGCTTTCTTT. Amino acid sequence: CSARARDRGRKTEAFF.

This clonotype was seen at least ten times. The chain couples TRBV5-1 to TRBJ2-7; TRBD1 might be the D (8 bases). Between the trimmed V and J ends, which lost 4 bases and 3 bases, there was a span of 17 bases. CDR1 SGHRS and CDR2 YFSETQ come from the germline V gene. CDR3 length: 15 amino acids. The CDR3 nucleotides read TGCGCCAGCAGCCCAGGGACAGGACTAGACTACGAGCAGTACTTC. Amino acids: CASSPGTGLDYEQYF.

This clonotype was recorded a few times. This chain joins TRBV7-8 and TRBJ2-7; tentatively, D is TRBD1 (5 bases). Trimming removed 4 bases at V and 0 bases at J, with 22 bases between. Germline-derived CDR1 and CDR2 are SGHVS and FQNEAQ. The CDR3 covers 18 residues. For the CDR3, the DNA is TGTGCCAGCAGCTCCTCTCCGCCCATACAGGACGCCTCCTACGAGCAGTACTTC. It is translated as CASSSSPPIQDASYEQYF. The variable domain in full, completed from reference TRBV7-8 and TRBJ2-7, reads GAGVSQSPRYKVAKRGQDVALRCDPISGHVSLFWYQQALGQGPEFLTYFQNEAQLDKSGLPSDRFFAERPEGSVSTLKIQRTQQEDSAVYLCASSSSPPIQDASYEQYFGPGTRLTVT.

This clonotype was seen many times. This chain joins TRBV3-2 and TRBJ2-7; no DNA check was done on the table's D call, TRBD2. TRBV3-2 constitutes a pseudogene. CDR3 length: 15 amino acids. The CDR3 coding sequence is TGTGCCAGCGGGGTTCTAGCGGGGGGTACCTACGAGCAGTACTTC. Amino acid sequence: CASGVLAGGTYEQYF.

In this sample, this clonotype turned up many times. The CDR3 spells CASTPAGGGGTDTQYF. The DNA for the CDR3 is TGTGCCAGCACCCCGGCCGGCGGGGGTGGCACAGATACGCAGTATTTT. This chain uses TRBV7-2 with TRBJ2-3; TRBD2 agrees at 7 bases. The CDR3 covers 16 residues. The V segment lost 7 bases and the J segment 1 base; nucleotides outside the gene matches: 11. Per the germline V gene, CDR1 is SGHTA and CDR2 is FQGNSA.

Many counts were recorded for this clonotype. The gene calls are TRBV12-3 or TRBV12-4 and TRBJ2-7, with 10 bases lining up with TRBD1. The ends lost 2 bases at V and 2 bases at J; junction bases unmatched: 3. This CDR3 spans 15 amino acids. This CDR3 reads CASSLRTGGTYEQYF. Here the CDR3 DNA reads TGTGCCAGCAGTTTACGGACAGGGGGGACCTACGAGCAGTACTTC.

This clonotype was seen at least ten times. The chain employs TRBV7-9 and TRBJ1-6; TRBD1 is a possible D gene (6 bases). V was clipped by 5 bases and J by 7 bases, with 15 bases between them. The CDR3 has 15 amino acids. CDR1 is SEHNR, CDR2 FQNEAQ, per germline (reference sequence). The CDR3 DNA reads TGTGCCAGCAGCGGAACAGGGAATCGGAATTCACCCCTCCACTTT. This codes for CASSGTGNRNSPLHF.

In its sample, this clonotype was seen many times. This chain joins TRBV29-1 and TRBJ2-3; D gene ambiguous. This CDR3 region has 14 residues. Trimming removed 2 bases at V and 0 bases at J, with 9 bases between. Germline V gene sequence: CDR1 SQVTM, CDR2 ANQGSEA. The CDR3 loop reads CSVEYSSSTDTQYF. For the CDR3, the DNA is TGCAGCGTTGAATACTCATCTAGCACAGATACGCAGTATTTT.

This clonotype occurred many times. J is TRBJ2-5 and V is TRBV7-9; D not resolved. In germline, CDR1 is SEHNR, CDR2 FQNEAQ (reference sequence). Trimming pared 5 bases from V and 3 bases from J, leaving 22 bases between. This CDR3 has 17 amino acids. CDR3 in amino acids: CASSPPPRGGRKETQYF. CDR3 DNA: TGTGCCAGCAGCCCCCCTCCCAGAGGTGGCAGGAAAGAGACCCAGTACTTC.

This clonotype was counted many times. The chain couples TRBV6-5 to TRBJ1-1; 8 nucleotides align to TRBD1. Germline CDR1 and CDR2: MNHEY and SVGAGI. V shed 6 bases, J shed 5 bases, and the junction held 8 bases outside the gene matches. The CDR3 runs to 14 residues. The DNA of the CDR3 is TGTGCCAGCAGAATGAGACAGGGGAATACTGAAGCTTTCTTT. It specifies CASRMRQGNTEAFF.

This clonotype came up many times. The V call is TRBV28, the J call TRBJ2-3; D is possibly TRBD1 (6 bases). Germline CDR1 is MDHEN and CDR2 is SYDVKM. Trimming left V 2 bases short and J 6 bases short, with 12 bases between. CDR3 size: 14 residues. The CDR3 loop reads CASSLNRVADTQYF. The CDR3, as DNA: TGTGCCAGCAGTTTAAACAGGGTGGCGGATACGCAGTATTTT.

This clonotype has at least ten counts. The chain joins TRBV5-1 to TRBJ2-5; D gene unclear. There are 12 residues in the CDR3. Germline V CDR1 and CDR2: SGHRS, YFSETQ. Trimming shortened V by 0 bases and J by 5 bases, and 5 bases separated the two germline ends. The DNA for the CDR3 is TGCGCCAGCAGCTTGGTTACGGAGACCCAGTACTTC. Translating gives CASSLVTETQYF.

This clonotype has at least ten counts. The chain combines TRBV3-1 with TRBJ2-2; tentative D call: TRBD1 (6 bases). Germline V gene data show CDR1 as LGHDT and CDR2 as YNNKEL (reference sequence). Trimming took off 4 bases at V and 6 bases at J, with 9 bases between the two ends. The CDR3 sequence is 13 residues long. CDR3 amino acids: CASSLQGSGELFF. CDR3 bases: TGTGCCAGCAGCCTCCAGGGGTCCGGGGAGCTGTTTTTT.

This clonotype was seen ten or more times. V is TRBV5-4 and J is TRBJ1-2, with D possibly matching TRBD1 (5 bases). Germline CDR1 and CDR2: SGHNT and YYREEE (reference sequence). Trimming pared 3 bases from V and 4 bases from J, leaving 13 bases between. This CDR3 spans 14 amino acids. CDR3 residues: CASSWDRQSYGYTF. CDR3 DNA: TGTGCCAGCAGCTGGGATCGACAGTCCTATGGCTACACCTTC.

The table lists this clonotype with a few counts. The J gene is TRBJ2-5, the V gene TRBV4-1, with a possible D match to TRBD2 (6 bases). The germline V gene has CDR1 MGHRA and CDR2 YSYEKL. The CDR3 spans 13 residues. V lost 4 bases to trimming and J lost 6 bases, with 12 bases between them. The CDR3 region has the DNA TGCGCCAGCAGCCCCCTGGAGGGTAAGACCCAGTACTTC. Translation: CASSPLEGKTQYF.

In this sample, this clonotype turned up many times. The chain has TRBV18 and TRBJ2-1; a weak D match, TRBD1 (6 bases). Germline V gene lookup returns CDR1 KGHSH and CDR2 LQKENI. Trimming took off 3 bases at V and 0 bases at J, with 12 bases between the two ends. The CDR3 consists of 16 residues. The CDR3 DNA reads TGTGCCAGCTCACCCAGGACAGAGAGCTCCTACAATGAGCAGTTCTTC. It yields the protein CASSPRTESSYNEQFF. Filled out from reference TRBV18 and TRBJ2-1, the complete variable domain reads NAGVMQNPRHLVRRRGQEARLRCSPMKGHSHVYWYRQLPEEGLKFMVYLQKENIIDESGMPKERFSAEFPKEGPSILRIQQVVRGDSAAYFCASSPRTESSYNEQFFGPGTRLTVL.

This clonotype has a count of ten or more. V and J are TRBV20-1 and TRBJ2-3; a weak D match, TRBD2 (5 bases). This CDR3 spans 12 amino acids. The V end was cut by 1 base, the J end by 4 bases, with 6 bases between. The V gene's germline CDR1 is DFQATT and CDR2 SNEGSKA (reference sequence). The CDR3 DNA sequence: TGCAGTGCTAGAGTTAGCGCAGATACGCAGTATTTT. Translated: CSARVSADTQYF.